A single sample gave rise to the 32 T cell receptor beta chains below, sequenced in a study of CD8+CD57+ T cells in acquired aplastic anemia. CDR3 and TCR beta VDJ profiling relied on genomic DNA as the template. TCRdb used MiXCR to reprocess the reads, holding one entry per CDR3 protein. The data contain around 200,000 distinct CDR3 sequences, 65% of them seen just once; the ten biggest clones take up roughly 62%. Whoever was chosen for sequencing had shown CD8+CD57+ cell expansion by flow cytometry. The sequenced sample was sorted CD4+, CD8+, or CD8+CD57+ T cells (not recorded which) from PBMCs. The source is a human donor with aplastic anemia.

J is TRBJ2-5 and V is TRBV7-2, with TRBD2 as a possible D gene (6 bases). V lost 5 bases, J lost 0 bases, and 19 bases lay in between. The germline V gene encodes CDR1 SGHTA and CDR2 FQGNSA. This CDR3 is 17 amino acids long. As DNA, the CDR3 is TGTGCCAGCAGCATACGCGGAGGGACGGCAAACCAAGAGACCCAGTACTTC. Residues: CASSIRGGTANQETQYF.

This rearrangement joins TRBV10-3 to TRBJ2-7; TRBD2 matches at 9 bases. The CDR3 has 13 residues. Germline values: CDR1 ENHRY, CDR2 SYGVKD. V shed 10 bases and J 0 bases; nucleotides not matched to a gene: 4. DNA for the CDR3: TGTGCCACCGCGGGGGGGATCTCCTACGAGCAGTACTTC. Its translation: CATAGGISYEQYF.

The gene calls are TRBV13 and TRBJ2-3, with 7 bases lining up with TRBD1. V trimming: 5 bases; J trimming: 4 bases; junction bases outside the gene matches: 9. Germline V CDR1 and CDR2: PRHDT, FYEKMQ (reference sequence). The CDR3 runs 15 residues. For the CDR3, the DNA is TGTGCCAGCAGCCTGAATGCCGGGACAGCAGATACGCAGTATTTT. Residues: CASSLNAGTADTQYF.

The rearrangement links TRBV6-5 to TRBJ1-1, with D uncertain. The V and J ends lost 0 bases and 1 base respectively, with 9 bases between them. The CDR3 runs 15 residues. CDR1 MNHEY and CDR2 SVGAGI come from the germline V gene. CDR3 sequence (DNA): TGTGCCAGCAGTTACTCGACTCTTACGAACACTGAAGCTTTCTTT. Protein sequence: CASSYSTLTNTEAFF.

CDR3 residues: CSASLAQGTQETQYF. CDR3 coding DNA: TGCAGTGCTAGCCTAGCACAGGGGACTCAAGAGACCCAGTACTTC. The chain employs TRBV20-1 and TRBJ2-5, with a possible D match to TRBD1 (7 bases). CDR1 DFQATT and CDR2 SNEGSKA come from the germline V gene (reference sequence). This CDR3 has 15 amino acids. V was cut by 3 bases and J by 2 bases, with 16 bases left in between.

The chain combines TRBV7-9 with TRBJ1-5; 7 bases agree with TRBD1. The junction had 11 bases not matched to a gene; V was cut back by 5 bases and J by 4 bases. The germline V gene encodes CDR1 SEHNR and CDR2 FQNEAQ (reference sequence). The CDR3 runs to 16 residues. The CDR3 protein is CASSQSGTVINQPQHF. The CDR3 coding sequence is TGTGCCAGCAGCCAATCCGGGACAGTTATTAATCAGCCCCAGCATTTT.

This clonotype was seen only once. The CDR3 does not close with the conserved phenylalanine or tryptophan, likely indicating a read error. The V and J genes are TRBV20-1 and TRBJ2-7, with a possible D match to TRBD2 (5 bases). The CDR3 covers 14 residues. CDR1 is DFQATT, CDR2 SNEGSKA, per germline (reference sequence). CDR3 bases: TGCAGTGCTAGGACCTCGGACTCCTCCTACGGGCAGTACCTC. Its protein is CSARTSDSSYGQYL.

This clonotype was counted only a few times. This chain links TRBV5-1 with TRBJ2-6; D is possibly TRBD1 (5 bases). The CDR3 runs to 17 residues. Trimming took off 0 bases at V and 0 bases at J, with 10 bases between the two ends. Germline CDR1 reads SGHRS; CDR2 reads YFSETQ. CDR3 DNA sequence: TGCGCCAGCAGCTTGGGAGACAGACTCTCTGGGGCCAACGTCCTGACTTTC. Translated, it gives CASSLGDRLSGANVLTF.

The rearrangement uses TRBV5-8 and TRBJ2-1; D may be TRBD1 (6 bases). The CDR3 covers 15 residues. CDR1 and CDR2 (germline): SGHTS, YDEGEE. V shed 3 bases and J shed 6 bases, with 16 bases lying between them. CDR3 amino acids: CASSSTGLYLNEQFF. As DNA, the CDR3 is TGTGCCAGCAGCTCGACAGGTTTATATCTCAATGAGCAGTTCTTC.

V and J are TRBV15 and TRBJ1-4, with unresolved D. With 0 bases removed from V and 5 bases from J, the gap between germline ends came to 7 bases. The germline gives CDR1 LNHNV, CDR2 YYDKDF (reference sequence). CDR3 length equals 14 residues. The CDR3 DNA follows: TGTGCCACCAGCAGAGATGGGCAAAATGAAAAACTGTTTTTT. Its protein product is CATSRDGQNEKLFF.

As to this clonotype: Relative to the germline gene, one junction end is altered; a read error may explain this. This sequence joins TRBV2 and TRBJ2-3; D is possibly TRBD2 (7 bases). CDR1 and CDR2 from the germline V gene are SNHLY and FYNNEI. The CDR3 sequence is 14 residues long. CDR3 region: CAVRDYERTDTQDF. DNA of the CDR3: TGTGCCGTCCGGGACTACGAGCGGACAGATACGCAGGATTTT. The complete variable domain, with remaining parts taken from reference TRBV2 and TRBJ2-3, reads EPEVTQTPSHQVTQMGQEVILRCVPISNHLYFYWYRQILGQKVEFLVSFYNNEISEKSEIFDDQFSVERPDGSNFTLKIRSTKLEDSAMYFCAVRDYERTDTQDFGPGTRLTVL.

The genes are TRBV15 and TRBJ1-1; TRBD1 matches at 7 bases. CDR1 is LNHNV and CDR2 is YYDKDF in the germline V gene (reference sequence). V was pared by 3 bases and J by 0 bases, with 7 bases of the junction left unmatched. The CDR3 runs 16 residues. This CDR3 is CATSSLVGQMNTEAFF. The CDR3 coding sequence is TGTGCCACCAGCAGCTTGGTGGGACAGATGAACACTGAAGCTTTCTTT.

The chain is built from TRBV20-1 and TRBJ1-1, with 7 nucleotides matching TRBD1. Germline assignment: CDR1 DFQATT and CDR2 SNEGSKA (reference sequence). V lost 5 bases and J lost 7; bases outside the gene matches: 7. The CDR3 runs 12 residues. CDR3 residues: CSAASGQFEAFF. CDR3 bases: TGCAGTGCTGCTTCGGGACAGTTTGAAGCTTTCTTT.

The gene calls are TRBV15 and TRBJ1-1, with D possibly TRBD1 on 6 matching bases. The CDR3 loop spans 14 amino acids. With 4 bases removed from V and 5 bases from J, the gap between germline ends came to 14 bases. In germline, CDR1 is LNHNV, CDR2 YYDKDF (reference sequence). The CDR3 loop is CATSKRGGETEAFF. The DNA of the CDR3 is TGTGCCACCAGCAAGAGGGGGGGAGAGACTGAAGCTTTCTTT.

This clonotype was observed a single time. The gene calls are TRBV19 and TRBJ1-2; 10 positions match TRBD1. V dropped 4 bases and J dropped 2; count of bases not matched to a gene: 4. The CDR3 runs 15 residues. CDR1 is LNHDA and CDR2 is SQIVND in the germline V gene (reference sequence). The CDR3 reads CASSKTGQGNYGYTF. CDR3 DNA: TGTGCCAGTAGTAAGACGGGACAGGGGAACTATGGCTACACCTTC.

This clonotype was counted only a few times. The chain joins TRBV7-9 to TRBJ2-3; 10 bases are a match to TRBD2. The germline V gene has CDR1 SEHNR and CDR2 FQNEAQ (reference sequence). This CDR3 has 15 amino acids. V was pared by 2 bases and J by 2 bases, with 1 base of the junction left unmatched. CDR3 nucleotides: TGTGCCAGCAGCTTAAGCGGGGGGGACACAGATACGCAGTATTTT. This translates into CASSLSGGDTDTQYF.

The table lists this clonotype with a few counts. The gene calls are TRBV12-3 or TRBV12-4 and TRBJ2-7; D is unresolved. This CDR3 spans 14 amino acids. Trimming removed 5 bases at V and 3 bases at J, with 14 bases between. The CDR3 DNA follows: TGTGCCAGCAGTCTAGGCGGCACCGACTACGAGCAGTACTTC. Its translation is CASSLGGTDYEQYF.

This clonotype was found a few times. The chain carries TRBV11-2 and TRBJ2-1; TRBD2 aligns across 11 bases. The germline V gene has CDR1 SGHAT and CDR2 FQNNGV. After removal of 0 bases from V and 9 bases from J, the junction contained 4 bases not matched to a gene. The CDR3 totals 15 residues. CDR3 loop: CASSLDSGGATEQFF. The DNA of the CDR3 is TGTGCCAGCAGCTTAGATAGCGGGGGGGCGACTGAGCAGTTCTTC.

Written as DNA, the CDR3 is TGTGCCACCAGTGGGGGGGCAGGACCCCTCCACTTT. Translating it yields CATSGGAGPLHF. The rearrangement uses TRBV24-1 and TRBJ1-6, with D possibly matching TRBD1 (6 bases). CDR3 length: 12 amino acids. The germline V gene has CDR1 KGHDR and CDR2 SFDVKD. V lost 5 bases and J lost 12, with 10 bases in between.

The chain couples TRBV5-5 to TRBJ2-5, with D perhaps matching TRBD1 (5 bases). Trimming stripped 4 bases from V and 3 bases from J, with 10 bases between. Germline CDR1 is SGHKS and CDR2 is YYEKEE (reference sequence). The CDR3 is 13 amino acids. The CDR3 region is CASSVTDKETQYF. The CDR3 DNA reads TGTGCCAGCAGCGTGACAGATAAAGAGACCCAGTACTTC. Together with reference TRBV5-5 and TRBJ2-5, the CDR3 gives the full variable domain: DAGVTQSPTHLIKTRGQQVTLRCSPISGHKSVSWYQQVLGQGPQFIFQYYEKEERGRGNFPDRFSARQFPNYSSELNVNALLLGDSALYLCASSVTDKETQYFGPGTRLLVL.

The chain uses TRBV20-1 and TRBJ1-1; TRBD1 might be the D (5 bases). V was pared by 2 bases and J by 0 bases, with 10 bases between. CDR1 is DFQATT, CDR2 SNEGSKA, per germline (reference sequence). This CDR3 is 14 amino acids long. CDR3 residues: CSARPGPMNTEAFF. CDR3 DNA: TGCAGTGCTAGACCGGGACCTATGAACACTGAAGCTTTCTTT.

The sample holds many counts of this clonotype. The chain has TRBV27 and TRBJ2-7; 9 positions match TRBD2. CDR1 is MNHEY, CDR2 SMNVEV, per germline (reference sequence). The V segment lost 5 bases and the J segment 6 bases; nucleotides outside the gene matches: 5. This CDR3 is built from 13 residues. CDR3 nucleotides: TGTGCCAGCAGTCTGCGGGGGGGACGCGAGCAGTACTTC. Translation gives CASSLRGGREQYF.

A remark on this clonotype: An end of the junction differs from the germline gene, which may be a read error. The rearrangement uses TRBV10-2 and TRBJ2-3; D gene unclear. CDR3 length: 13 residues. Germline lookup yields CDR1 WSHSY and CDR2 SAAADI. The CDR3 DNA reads TGTGCCAGCAGTTACGGTGGGGCAGATACGCAGTATTTT. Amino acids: CASSYGGADTQYF.

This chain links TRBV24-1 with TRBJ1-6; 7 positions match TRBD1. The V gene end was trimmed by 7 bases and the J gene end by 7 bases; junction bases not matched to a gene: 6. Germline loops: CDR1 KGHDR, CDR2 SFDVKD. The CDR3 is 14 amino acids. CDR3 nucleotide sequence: TGTGCCACCAGATCCGGGACAGCGAATTCACCCCTCCACTTT. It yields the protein CATRSGTANSPLHF.

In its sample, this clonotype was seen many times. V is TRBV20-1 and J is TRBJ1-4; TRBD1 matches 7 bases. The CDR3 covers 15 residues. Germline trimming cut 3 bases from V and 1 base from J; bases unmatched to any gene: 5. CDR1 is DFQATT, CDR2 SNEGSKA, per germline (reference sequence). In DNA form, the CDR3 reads TGCAGTGCTAGTAGCCCAGGGGGAACTAATGAAAAACTGTTTTTT. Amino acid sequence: CSASSPGGTNEKLFF.

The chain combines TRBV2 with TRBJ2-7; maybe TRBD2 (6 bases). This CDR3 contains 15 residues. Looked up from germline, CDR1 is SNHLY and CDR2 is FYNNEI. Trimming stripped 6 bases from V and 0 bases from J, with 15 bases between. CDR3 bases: TGTGCCAGCAGCTCCCTAGCGTTCAGCTCCTACGAGCAGTACTTC. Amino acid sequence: CASSSLAFSSYEQYF.

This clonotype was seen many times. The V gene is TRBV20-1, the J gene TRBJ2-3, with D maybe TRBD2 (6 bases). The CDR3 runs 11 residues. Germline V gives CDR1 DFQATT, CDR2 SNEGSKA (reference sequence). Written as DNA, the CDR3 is TGCAGCACGGGCGGGGTTCGTACGCAGTATTTT. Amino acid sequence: CSTGGVRTQYF.

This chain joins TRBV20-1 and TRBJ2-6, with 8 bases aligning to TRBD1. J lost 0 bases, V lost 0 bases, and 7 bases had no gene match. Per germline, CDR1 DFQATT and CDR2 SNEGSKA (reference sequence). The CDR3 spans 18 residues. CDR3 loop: CSARDMGQVLSGANVLTF. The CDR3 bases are TGCAGTGCTAGAGATATGGGACAGGTGCTCTCTGGGGCCAACGTCCTGACTTTC.

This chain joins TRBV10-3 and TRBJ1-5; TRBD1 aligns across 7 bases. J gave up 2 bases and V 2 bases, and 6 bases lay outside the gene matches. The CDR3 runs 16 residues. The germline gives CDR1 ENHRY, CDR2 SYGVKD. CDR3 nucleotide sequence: TGTGCCATCAGTGAGAGGAACGGACAGGGCAATCAGCCCCAGCATTTT. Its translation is CAISERNGQGNQPQHF.

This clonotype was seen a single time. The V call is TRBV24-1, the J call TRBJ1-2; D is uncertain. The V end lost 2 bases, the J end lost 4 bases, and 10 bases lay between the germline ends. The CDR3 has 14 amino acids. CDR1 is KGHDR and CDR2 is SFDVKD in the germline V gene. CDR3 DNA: TGTGCCACCAGTGATTCCGGAGTCTTCTATGGCTACACCTTC. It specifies CATSDSGVFYGYTF.

The DNA for the CDR3 is TGTGCCACCACAAATCCGACAGGCTCTGGAAACACCATATATTTT. Protein product: CATTNPTGSGNTIYF. The chain recombines TRBV15 with TRBJ1-3; possible D gene TRBD1, 6 bases. Trimming shortened V by 7 bases and J by 0 bases, and 13 bases separated the two germline ends. The germline gives CDR1 LNHNV, CDR2 YYDKDF (reference sequence). The CDR3 runs 15 residues.

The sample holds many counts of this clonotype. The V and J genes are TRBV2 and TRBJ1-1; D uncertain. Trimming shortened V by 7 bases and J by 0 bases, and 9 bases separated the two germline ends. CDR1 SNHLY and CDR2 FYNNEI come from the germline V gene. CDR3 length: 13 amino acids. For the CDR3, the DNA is TGTGCCAGCAAGGACTACTTGAACACTGAAGCTTTCTTT. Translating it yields CASKDYLNTEAFF.